This T cell receptor beta chain appears in the sequencing data of a study of T cell responses to AZD1222 COVID-19 vaccine (dated by TCRdb to 2020 to 2023). With regard to the full study: AZD1222 recipients with second doses at about 4 weeks or about 12 weeks were pooled, because spike-specific TCR depth and breadth did not differ between schedules. A total of 233 trial participants underwent TCR sequencing, of whom around 200 received two doses of AZD1222 and some 25 received two doses of the MenACWY control vaccine. Trial participants were enrolled into age subgroups of 18-55, 56-69 and 70-plus years, which contained about 150, 28 and 57 TCR-sequenced participants, respectively. Study-level results and caveats: Participants were mostly white British, with more females than males. The authors suggested clonal diversity may have been underestimated. A significant rise in spike-specific TCR breadth and depth was observed after two AZD1222 doses relative to day 0 and relative to MenACWY recipients. Conclusions about previously exposed vaccinees are limited because only a handful of AZD1222 recipients were SARS-CoV-2 seropositive at baseline. The vaccine-associated CD4 TCRs covered the entire spike protein, and the dominant responses fell in regions 160-218 and 743-854. Reportedly, close to half of the unique spike-specific TCRs recognized epitopes lying outside the regions that are mutated in the B.1.351 and B.1.1.7 variants. The 56-69-year group was small, and its depth increase did not reach significance, likely because of low power. No day 14 peak-response samples were available, so repertoires were characterized only after the peak T cell response.

On this clone itself: Its binding antigen is unknown. No base quality information exists; no much larger clone differs at one position.

The CDR3 regions of human TCRbeta chains were analyzed by immunosequencing. The published analysis was carried out like this. TCRs in the repertoires were compared against a reference library of SARS-CoV-2-specific TCRs that had been generated with the MIRA antigen-specificity platform. Breadth meant the fraction of unique TCRs that were SARS-CoV-2-associated, whereas depth meant the fraction of total T cells that were SARS-CoV-2-associated. Each spike-specific TCR was assigned to its reactive spike region and to a CD4 or CD8 class using the MIRA data. Log10-transformed breadth and depth values were compared by one-way ANOVA with Sidak's multiple comparisons tests. The clones in this table, taken by TCRdb from immuneACCESS, are in-frame only. Not every clone is retained; where verified, under half of the shortfall comes from an unresolved V gene, and the cause of the rest is unknown. D and trimming were read from the DNA, whereas the V and J calls and clone size are those reported in that table. The table for this sample lists 70,000 to 85,000 clones; roughly 88% of them were counted only once. Jointly, the top ten make up over 2% of the sample.

According to the study, the label for this sample's time point signals: baseline before first vaccination. Vaccinee samples were obtained from the UK trials COV001 and COV002, which included a single-blind randomized controlled phase 2/3 trial of AZD1222 (ChAdOx1 nCoV-19) in healthy adults. For TCRbeta chain sequencing, PBMC samples from trial participants were taken at day 0 and at day 28 after the second dose. The sequence derives from an adult in good health. The sample was peripheral blood, taken on day 0 of AZD1222 vaccination.

The CDR3 corresponds to CASSQARNTQYF. The sequence in DNA is TGTGCCAGCAGCCAAGCCAGGAATACGCAGTATTTT. The receptor chain draws on TRBV3-1 (or the pseudogene TRBV3-2) and TRBJ2-3; no D gene is confidently identified. Per the germline V gene (reference sequence), LGHDT is the CDR1 and YNNKEL is the CDR2. The CDR3 measures 12 amino acids from cysteine to phenylalanine. The sequence is cut down to CDR3 DNA, 36 bases in frame from base 1. V and J are truncated by 1 base and 7 bases respectively, leaving an intervening sequence of 6 bases.